The sequence of this TCR beta chain was determined in a study of cytomegalovirus exposure and HLA in healthy donors (dated by TCRdb to about 2017). Concerning the study at large: A later analysis indicated that the 130 or so validation repertoires were generated on the platform also employed for the roughly 650 repertoires of the first cohort. The study was designed to test whether signatures of past pathogen exposure could be identified by cataloging public T cell receptors. Besides the first cohort of 550 to 750 subjects, a separate validation cohort made up of 120 different subjects was used. High-throughput TCR immunosequencing, statistical association of individual TCRs with disease status, and machine learning were combined to predict cytomegalovirus infection status.

Via the germline V gene (reference sequence), CDR1 is LNHDA and CDR2 SQIVND. Reading from cysteine to phenylalanine, the CDR3 counts 13 amino acids. Only the CDR3 part of the read is kept: 39 bases, read in frame from the first base. V has 5 bases trimmed and J has 10 bases trimmed; junction bases matching no gene number 8. This clone was seen a single time. Its cognate antigen has yet to be identified. The input lacks base qualities; no much larger clone sits a single base away. Library construction relied on the immunoSEQ multiplex PCR assay. Per the authors' processing: A statistical classification framework was built for diagnosing cytomegalovirus status from the catalog of TCR beta chain sequences. TCRdb holds this immuneACCESS table with in-frame rearrangements only. Some clones are missing; in checked studies, unresolved V genes explain under half, and the rest has no known cause. The V and J calls and clone size are taken from that table; D and trimming were inferred from the DNA. The sample has about 120,000 clones on record, more than 70% of them singletons. Approximately 2% of the sample comes from the top ten.

Here is what the overall study found, with its caveats: The authors suggested that the approach could potentially be generalized to other disease states and immunological phenotypes. Cytomegalovirus status was reported to be diagnosed by the classifier with high specificity and sensitivity in both the original and validation cohorts. Most TCR sequences were observed very rarely across donors, whereas some public TCRs were present in many individuals. A later analysis lacked HLA typing for the validation cohort, so it scored co-occurrence in that cohort across all 110 or so repertoires. The study gave a list of under 200 TCR beta chains associated with cytomegalovirus. A later analysis found that TCRs clustered in the first cohort also tended to co-occur in the 130 or so validation repertoires, with approximately 95% of cluster scores above 0. Three of the identified cytomegalovirus-associated TCR beta chains were confirmed in vitro to be specific for cytomegalovirus antigens.

The donors were included in the validation cohort of roughly 120 subjects, a group kept apart from the approximately 650-subject first cohort. This clonotype originated in a man between 18 and 35 years old in good health and CMV-seronegative. The sequence joins TRBV19 to TRBJ2-1; 7 bases in the middle match TRBD1. The specimen was PBMCs. The CDR3: CASSARGNKEQFF. The nucleotide sequence reads TGTGCCAGTAGTGCCAGGGGGAATAAGGAGCAGTTCTTC.